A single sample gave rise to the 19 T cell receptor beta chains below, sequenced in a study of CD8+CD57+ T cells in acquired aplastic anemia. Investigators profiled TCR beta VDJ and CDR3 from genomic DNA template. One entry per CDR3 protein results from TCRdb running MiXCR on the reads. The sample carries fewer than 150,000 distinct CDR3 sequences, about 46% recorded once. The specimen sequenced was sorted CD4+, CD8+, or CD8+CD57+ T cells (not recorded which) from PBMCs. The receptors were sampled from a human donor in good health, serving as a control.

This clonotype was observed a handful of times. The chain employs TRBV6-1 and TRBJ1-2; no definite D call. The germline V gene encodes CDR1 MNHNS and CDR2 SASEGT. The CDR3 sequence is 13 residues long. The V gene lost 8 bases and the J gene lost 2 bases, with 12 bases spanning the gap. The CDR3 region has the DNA TGTGCCAGCGCCCCCGGTACCAACTATGGCTACACCTTC. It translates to CASAPGTNYGYTF.

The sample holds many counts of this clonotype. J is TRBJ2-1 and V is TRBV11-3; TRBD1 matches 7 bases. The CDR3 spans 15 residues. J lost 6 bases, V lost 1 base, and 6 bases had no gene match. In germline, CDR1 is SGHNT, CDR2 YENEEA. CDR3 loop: CASSLAGGRGNEQFF. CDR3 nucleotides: TGTGCCAGCAGCTTAGCAGGGGGTCGGGGCAATGAGCAGTTCTTC.

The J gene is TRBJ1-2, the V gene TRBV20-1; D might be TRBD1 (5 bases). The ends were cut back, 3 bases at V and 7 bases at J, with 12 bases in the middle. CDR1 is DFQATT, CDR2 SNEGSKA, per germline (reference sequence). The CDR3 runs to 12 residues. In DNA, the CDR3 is TGCAGTGCTAGGGGACGCGGGGCTGGCTACACCTTC. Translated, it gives CSARGRGAGYTF.

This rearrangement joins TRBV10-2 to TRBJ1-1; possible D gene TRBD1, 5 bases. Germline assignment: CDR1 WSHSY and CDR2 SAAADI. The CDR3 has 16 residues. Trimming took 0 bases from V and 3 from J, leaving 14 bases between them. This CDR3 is CASSESGGEGHTEAFF. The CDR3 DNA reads TGCGCCAGCAGTGAGTCCGGGGGGGAGGGGCACACTGAAGCTTTCTTT.

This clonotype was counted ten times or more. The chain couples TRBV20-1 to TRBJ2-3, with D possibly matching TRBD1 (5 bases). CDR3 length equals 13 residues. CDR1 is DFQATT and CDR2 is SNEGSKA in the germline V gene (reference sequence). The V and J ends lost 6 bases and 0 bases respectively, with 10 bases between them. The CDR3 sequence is CSAPRASTDTQYF. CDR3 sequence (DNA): TGCAGTGCCCCCAGGGCTAGCACAGATACGCAGTATTTT.

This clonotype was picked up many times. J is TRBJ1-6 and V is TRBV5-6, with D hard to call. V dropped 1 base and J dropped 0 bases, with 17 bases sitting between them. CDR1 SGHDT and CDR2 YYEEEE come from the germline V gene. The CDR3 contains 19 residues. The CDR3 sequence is CASSLMRTFASSYNSPLHF. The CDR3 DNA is TGTGCCAGCAGCTTGATGCGGACTTTCGCGAGCTCCTATAATTCACCCCTCCACTTT.

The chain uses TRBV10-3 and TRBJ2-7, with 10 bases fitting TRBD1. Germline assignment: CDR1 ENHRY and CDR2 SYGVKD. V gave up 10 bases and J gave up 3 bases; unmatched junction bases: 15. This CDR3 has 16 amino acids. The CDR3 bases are TGTGCCACCACTCCCTCCCGGGACAGGGGACTCTACGAGCAGTACTTC. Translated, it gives CATTPSRDRGLYEQYF.

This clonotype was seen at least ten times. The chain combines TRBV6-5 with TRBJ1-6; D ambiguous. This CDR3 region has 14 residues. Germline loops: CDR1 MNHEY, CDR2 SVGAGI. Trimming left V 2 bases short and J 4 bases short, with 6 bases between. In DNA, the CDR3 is TGTGCCAGCAGTTACGAGAAGTATAATTCACCCCTCCACTTT. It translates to CASSYEKYNSPLHF.

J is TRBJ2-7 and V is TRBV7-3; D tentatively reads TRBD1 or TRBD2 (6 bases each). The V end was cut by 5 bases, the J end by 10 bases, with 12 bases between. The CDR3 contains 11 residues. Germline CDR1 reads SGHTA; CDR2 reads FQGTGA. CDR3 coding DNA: TGTGCCAGCAGCCGGGGGCAGGTTCAGTACTTC. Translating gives CASSRGQVQYF.

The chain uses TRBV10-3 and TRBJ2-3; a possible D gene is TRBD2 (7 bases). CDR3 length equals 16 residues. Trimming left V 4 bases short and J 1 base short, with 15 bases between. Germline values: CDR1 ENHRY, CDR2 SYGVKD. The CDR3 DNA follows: TGTGCCATCAGTGCGGGGGGCAGCGGGCGCACAGATACGCAGTATTTT. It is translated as CAISAGGSGRTDTQYF.

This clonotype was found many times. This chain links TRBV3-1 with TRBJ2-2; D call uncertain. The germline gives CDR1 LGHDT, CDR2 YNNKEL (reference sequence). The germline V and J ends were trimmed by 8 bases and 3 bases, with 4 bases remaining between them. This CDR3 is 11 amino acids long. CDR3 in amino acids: CASQYTGELFF. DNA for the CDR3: TGTGCCAGCCAGTACACCGGGGAGCTGTTTTTT.

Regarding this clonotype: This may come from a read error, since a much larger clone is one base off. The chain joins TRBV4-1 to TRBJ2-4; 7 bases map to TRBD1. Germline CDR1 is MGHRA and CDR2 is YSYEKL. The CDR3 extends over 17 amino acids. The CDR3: CASSQDSGQIAKNIRYF. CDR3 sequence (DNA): TGCGCCAGCAGCCAAGATTCGGGACAGATAGCCAAAAACATTCGGTACTTC.

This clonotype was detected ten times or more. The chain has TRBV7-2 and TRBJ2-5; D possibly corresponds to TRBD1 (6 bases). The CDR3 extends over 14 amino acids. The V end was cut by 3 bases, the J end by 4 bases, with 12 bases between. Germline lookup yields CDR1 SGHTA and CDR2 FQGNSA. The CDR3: CASSFRPRGETQYF. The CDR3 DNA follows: TGTGCCAGCAGCTTCCGTCCCAGGGGAGAGACCCAGTACTTC.

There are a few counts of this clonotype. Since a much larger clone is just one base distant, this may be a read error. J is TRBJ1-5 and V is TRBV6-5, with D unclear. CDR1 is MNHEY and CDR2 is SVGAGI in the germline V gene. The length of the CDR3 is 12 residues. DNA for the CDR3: TGTGCCGGCAGTTACAAGAATCAGCCCCAGCATTTT. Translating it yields CAGSYKNQPQHF.

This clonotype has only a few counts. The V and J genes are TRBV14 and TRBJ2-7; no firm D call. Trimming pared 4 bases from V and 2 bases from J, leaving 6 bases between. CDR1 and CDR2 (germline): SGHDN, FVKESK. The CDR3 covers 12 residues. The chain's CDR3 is CASSRHAYEQYF. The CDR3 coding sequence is TGTGCCAGCAGCCGACATGCCTACGAGCAGTACTTC.

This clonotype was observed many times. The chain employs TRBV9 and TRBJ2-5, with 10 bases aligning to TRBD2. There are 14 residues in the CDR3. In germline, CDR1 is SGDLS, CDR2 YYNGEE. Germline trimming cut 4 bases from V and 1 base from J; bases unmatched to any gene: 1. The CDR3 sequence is CASSKRGGQETQYF. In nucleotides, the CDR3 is TGTGCCAGCAGCAAGCGGGGGGGCCAAGAGACCCAGTACTTC.

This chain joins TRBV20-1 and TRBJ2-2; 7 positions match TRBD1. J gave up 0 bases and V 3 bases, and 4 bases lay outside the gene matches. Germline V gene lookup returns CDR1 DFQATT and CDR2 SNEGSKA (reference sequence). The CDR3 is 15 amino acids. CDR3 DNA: TGCAGTGCTAGGGGACAGTTAGCGAACACCGGGGAGCTGTTTTTT. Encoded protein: CSARGQLANTGELFF.

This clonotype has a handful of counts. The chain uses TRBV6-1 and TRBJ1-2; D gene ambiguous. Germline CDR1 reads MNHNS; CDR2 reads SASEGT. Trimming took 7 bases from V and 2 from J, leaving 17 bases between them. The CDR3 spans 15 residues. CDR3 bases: TGTGCCAGCAAGTTGAAGTTTCAAGTAAACTATGGCTACACCTTC. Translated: CASKLKFQVNYGYTF.

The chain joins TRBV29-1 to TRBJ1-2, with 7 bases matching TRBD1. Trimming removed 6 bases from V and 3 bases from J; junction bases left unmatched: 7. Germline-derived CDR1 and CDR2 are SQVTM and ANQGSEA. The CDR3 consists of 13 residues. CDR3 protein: CSVHRGPHYGYTF. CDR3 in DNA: TGCAGCGTACACAGGGGCCCCCACTATGGCTACACCTTC. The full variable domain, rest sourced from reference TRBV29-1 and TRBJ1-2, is SAVISQKPSRDICQRGTSLTIQCQVDSQVTMMFWYRQQPGQSLTLIATANQGSEATYESGFVIDKFPISRPNLTFSTLTVSNMSPEDSSIYLCSVHRGPHYGYTFGSGTRLTVV.